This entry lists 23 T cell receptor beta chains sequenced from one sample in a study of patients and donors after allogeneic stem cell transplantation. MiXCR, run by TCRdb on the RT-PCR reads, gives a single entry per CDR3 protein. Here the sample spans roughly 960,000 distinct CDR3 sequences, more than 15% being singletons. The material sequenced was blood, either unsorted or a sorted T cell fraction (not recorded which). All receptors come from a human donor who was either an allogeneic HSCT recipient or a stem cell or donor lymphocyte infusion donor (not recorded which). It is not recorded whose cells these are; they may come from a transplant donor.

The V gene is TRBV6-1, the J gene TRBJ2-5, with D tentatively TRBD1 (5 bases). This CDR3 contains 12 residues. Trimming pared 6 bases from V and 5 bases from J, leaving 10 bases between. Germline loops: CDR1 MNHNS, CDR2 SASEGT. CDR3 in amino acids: CASSPGMETQYF. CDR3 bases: TGTGCCAGCAGCCCAGGGATGGAGACCCAGTACTTC.

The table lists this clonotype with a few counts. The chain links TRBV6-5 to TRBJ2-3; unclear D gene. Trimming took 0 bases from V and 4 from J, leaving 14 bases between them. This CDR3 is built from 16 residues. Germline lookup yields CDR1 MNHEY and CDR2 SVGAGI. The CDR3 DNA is TGTGCCAGCAGTTACTCGGCCCCCAACGTGGCAGATACGCAGTATTTT. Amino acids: CASSYSAPNVADTQYF.

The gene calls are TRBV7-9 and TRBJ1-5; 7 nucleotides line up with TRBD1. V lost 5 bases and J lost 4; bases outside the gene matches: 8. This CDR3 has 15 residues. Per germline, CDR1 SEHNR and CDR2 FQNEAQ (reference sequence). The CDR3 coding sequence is TGTGCCAGCAGCCTCTGGACAGGTGGAAATCAGCCCCAGCATTTT. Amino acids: CASSLWTGGNQPQHF. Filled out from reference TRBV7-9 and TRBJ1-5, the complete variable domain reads DTGVSQNPRHKITKRGQNVTFRCDPISEHNRLYWYRQTLGQGPEFLTYFQNEAQLEKSRLLSDRFSAERPKGSFSTLEIQRTEQGDSAMYLCASSLWTGGNQPQHFGDGTRLSIL.

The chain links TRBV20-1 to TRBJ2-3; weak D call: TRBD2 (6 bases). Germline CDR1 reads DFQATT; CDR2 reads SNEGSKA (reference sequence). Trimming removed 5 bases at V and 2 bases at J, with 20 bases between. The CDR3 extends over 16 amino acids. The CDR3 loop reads CSAGWVGGAITDTQYF. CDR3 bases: TGCAGTGCTGGTTGGGTTGGCGGGGCAATCACAGATACGCAGTATTTT.

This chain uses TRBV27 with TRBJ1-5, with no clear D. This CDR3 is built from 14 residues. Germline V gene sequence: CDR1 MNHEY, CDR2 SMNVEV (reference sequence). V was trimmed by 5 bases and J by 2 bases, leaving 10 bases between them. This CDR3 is CASSPQMGNQPQHF. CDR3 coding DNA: TGTGCCAGCAGTCCCCAGATGGGCAATCAGCCCCAGCATTTT.

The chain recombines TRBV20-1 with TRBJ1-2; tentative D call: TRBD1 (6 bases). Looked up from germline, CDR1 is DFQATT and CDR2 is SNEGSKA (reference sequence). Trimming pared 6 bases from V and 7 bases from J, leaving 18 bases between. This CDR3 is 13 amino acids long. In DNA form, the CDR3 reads TGCAGTGCCAGTCGTTCCTCCAGGGGTGGCTACACCTTC. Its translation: CSASRSSRGGYTF.

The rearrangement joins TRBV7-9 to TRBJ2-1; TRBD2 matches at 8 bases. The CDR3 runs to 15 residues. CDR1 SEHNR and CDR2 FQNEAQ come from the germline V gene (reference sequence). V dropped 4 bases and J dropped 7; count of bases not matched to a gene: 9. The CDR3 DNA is TGTGCCAGCAGCTCCAGACTAGCGTCCCGAAATGAGCAGTTCTTC. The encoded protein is CASSSRLASRNEQFF.

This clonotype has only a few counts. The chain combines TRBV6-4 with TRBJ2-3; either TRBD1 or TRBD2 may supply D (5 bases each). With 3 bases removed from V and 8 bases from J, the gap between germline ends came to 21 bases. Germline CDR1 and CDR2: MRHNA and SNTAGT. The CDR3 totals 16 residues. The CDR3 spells CASSEEGTRTLATQYF. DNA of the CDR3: TGTGCCAGCAGTGAAGAGGGGACGCGGACACTCGCTACGCAGTATTTT.

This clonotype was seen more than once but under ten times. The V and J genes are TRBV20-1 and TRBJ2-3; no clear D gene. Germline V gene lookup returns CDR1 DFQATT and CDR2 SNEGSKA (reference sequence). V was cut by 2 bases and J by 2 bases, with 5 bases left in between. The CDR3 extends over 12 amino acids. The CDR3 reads CSARFLTDTQYF. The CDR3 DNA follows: TGCAGTGCTAGATTCCTCACAGATACGCAGTATTTT.

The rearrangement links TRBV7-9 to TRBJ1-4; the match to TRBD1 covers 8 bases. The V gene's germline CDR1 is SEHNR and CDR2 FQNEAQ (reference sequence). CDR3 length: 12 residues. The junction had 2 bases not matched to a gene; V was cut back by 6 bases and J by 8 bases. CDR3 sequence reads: CASRTGDEKLFF. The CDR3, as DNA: TGTGCCAGCAGGACAGGGGACGAAAAACTGTTTTTT.

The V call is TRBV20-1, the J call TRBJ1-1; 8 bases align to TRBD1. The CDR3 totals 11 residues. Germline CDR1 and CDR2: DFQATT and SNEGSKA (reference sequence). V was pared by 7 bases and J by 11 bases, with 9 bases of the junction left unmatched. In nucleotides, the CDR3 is TGCAGTGTTCGGACAGGGATTGAGGCTTTCTTT. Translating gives CSVRTGIEAFF.

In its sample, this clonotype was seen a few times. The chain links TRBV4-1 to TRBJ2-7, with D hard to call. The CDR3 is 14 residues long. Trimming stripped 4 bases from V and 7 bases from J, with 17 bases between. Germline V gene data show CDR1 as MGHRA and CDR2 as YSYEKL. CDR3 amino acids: CASSLSQALAEQYF. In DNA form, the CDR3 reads TGCGCCAGCAGCCTTAGCCAGGCTCTCGCGGAGCAGTACTTC.

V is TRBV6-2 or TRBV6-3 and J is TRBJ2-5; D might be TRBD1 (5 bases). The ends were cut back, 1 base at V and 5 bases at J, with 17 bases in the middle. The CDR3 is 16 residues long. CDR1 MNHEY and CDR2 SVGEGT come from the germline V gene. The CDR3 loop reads CASSYFIGGYRETQYF. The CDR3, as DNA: TGTGCCAGCAGTTACTTTATCGGCGGATACAGGGAGACCCAGTACTTC.

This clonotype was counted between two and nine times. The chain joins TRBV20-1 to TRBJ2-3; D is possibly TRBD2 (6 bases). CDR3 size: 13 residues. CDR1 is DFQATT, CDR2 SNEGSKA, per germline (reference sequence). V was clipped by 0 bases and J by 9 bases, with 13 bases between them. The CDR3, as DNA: TGCAGTGCTAGAGATTGGGGGACTGAGACGCAGTATTTT. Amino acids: CSARDWGTETQYF.

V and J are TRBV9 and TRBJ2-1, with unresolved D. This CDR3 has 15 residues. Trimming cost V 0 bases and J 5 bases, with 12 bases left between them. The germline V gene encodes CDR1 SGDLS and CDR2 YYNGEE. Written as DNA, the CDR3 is TGTGCCAGCAGCGTAGAAGGGTCGGTGGACAATGAGCAGTTCTTC. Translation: CASSVEGSVDNEQFF.

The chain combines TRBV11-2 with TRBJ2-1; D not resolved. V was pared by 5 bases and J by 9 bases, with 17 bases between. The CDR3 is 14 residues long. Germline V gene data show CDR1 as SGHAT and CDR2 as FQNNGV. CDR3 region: CASSALIGIFEQFF. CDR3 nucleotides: TGTGCCAGCAGCGCCCTAATAGGAATATTTGAGCAGTTCTTC.

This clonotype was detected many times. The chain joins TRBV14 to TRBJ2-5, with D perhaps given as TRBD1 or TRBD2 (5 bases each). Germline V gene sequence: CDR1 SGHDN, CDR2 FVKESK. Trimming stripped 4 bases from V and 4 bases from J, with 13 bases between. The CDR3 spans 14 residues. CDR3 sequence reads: CASSPTGLGETQYF. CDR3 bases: TGTGCCAGCAGCCCGACGGGGCTAGGAGAGACCCAGTACTTC.

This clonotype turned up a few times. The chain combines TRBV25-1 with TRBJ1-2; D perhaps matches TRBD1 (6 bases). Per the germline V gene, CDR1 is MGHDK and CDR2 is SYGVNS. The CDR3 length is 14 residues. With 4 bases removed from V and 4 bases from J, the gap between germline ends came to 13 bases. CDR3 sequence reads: CASSVGGLSYGYTF. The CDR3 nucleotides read TGTGCCAGCAGTGTAGGGGGACTGAGCTATGGCTACACCTTC.

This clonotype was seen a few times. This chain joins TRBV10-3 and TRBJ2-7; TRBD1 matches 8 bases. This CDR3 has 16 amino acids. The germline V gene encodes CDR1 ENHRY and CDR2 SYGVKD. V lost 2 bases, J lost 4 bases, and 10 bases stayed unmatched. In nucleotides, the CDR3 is TGTGCCATCAGTGAGGAGGGGACAGGTGCTAAGTACGAGCAGTACTTC. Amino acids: CAISEEGTGAKYEQYF.

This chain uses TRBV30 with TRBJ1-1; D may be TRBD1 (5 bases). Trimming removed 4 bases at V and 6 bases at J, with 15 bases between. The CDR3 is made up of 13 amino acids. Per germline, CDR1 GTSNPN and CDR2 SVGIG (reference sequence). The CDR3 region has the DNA TGTGCCTGGACCTACCGGAGGGGCGCTGAAGCTTTCTTT. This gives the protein CAWTYRRGAEAFF.

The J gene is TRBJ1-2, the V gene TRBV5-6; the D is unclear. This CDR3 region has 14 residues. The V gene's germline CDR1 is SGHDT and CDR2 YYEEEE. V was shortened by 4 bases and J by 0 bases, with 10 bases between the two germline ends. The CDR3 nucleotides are TGTGCCAGCAGCAGGAGGGAGGCTAACTATGGCTACACCTTC. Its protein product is CASSRREANYGYTF.

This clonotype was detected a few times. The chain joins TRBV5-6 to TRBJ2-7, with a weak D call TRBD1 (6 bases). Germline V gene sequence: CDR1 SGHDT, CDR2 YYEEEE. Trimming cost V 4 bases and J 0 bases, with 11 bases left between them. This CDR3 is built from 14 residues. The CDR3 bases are TGTGCCAGCAGCCCTCAGACAGGCTCCTACGAGCAGTACTTC. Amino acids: CASSPQTGSYEQYF.

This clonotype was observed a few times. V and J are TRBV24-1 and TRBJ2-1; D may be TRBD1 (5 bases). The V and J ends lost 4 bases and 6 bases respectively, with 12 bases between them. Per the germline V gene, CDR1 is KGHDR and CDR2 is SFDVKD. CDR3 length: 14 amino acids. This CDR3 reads CATSDQTVSNEQFF. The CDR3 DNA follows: TGTGCCACCAGTGACCAGACAGTTTCCAATGAGCAGTTCTTC.